The clone carrying this TCR beta chain was picked up one time. Its antigen is currently unknown. From the reads, TCRdb called clonotypes with MiXCR, one entry per CDR3 protein. The sample lists about 350,000 distinct CDR3 sequences; approximately 35% were seen once. This entry belongs to a study of T cell repertoires in cytomegalovirus infection. In the study overall: Indications of both CMV infection and matching HLA type were provided by public TCR beta signatures.

Study-wide points: In two of eight donors, the top clonotype was HLA-C-restricted CMV-specific. Totalled public TCR beta family frequency picked out people who carried CMV plus the relevant HLA.

The CDR3 is made up of 18 amino acids. V was clipped by 5 bases and J by 3 bases; unmatched bases: 15. The sample here was cultured PBMCs, taken from culture after CMV antigen stimulation. This TCR derives from a human donor in good health (CMV status not recorded). Some clones in this sample may be carry-over from other donors' samples. The genes are TRBV7-1 and TRBJ2-5, with 10 bases lining up with TRBD2. TRBV7-1 is treated as an ORF (open reading frame) with a function not yet certain. The CDR3 DNA sequence: TGTGCCAGCAGCCCCCGCAGCGGGAGGGCCGGGGTTAAAGAGACCCAGTACTTC. It translates to CASSPRSGRAGVKETQYF.